Listed here are 8 T cell receptor beta chains from one sample, sequenced in a study of beta chain features in type 1 diabetes. The study, taken as a whole, reports: Researchers report that Type 1 diabetes patients had moderately but significantly shorter TCRB CDR3s across all four CD4+ subsets.

What was sequenced were expressed TCRB transcripts, since all of the isolated RNA had been reverse transcribed. Assay used: immunoSEQ multiplex PCR; TCRdb lists only in-frame clones, some missing. The repertoire holds 600,000 to 700,000 clones, with around 12% as singletons. What these receptors recognize is not known. Source material: naive CD4+ T cells from blood. Receptors originate from a man aged 25 to 40 with type 1 diabetes.

The chain carries TRBV11-3 and TRBJ2-4, with unresolved D. Deletions cut 0 bases from V and 0 bases from J, with 3 bases between. CDR1 and CDR2 from the germline V gene are SGHNT and YENEEA. CDR3 length: 14 amino acids. The CDR3 sequence is CASSLDLAKNIQYF. In nucleotides, the CDR3 is TGTGCCAGCAGCTTAGATCTAGCCAAAAACATTCAGTACTTC.

This clone was recorded a few times. The J gene is TRBJ2-6, the V gene TRBV28; 7 nucleotides line up with TRBD1. Germline trimming cut 6 bases from V and 2 bases from J; bases unmatched to any gene: 13. The germline V gene has CDR1 MDHEN and CDR2 SYDVKM. The CDR3 totals 18 residues. CDR3 amino acids: CASREGARSLAGANVLTF. DNA for the CDR3: TGTGCCAGCAGAGAGGGGGCGAGGAGCTTGGCTGGGGCCAACGTCCTGACTTTC.

This clone has more than one count but fewer than ten. The chain links TRBV5-6 to TRBJ2-5; D is perhaps TRBD1 (5 bases). Germline V gives CDR1 SGHDT, CDR2 YYEEEE. This CDR3 spans 15 amino acids. V was trimmed by 6 bases and J by 1 base, leaving 16 bases between them. CDR3 sequence: CASTTTLRGQETQYF. The CDR3 DNA follows: TGTGCCAGCACCACCACCCTAAGGGGCCAAGAGACCCAGTACTTC.

The chain couples TRBV7-2 to TRBJ2-7; 8 bases map to TRBD1. This CDR3 spans 14 amino acids. The J segment lost 2 bases and the V segment lost 4 bases, leaving 4 bases of the junction unmatched. The germline gives CDR1 SGHTA, CDR2 FQGNSA. This CDR3 reads CASSYTGGTYEQYF. CDR3 nucleotide sequence: TGTGCCAGCAGCTATACAGGGGGAACCTACGAGCAGTACTTC.

The table lists this clone with a few counts. The J gene is TRBJ2-2, the V gene TRBV29-1, with 8 bases that match TRBD1. With V trimmed by 4 bases and J by 1 base, 5 bases remained unmatched. Germline CDR1 and CDR2: SQVTM and ANQGSEA. CDR3 size: 15 residues. This chain's CDR3 is CSVVPGQGNTGELFF. CDR3 DNA sequence: TGCAGCGTTGTACCCGGACAGGGGAACACCGGGGAGCTGTTTTTT.

The chain combines TRBV7-9 with TRBJ2-2; no clear D. This CDR3 region has 18 residues. Germline V gene lookup returns CDR1 SEHNR and CDR2 FQNEAQ (reference sequence). V lost 1 base and J lost 2, with 17 bases in between. Written as DNA, the CDR3 is TGTGCCAGCAGCTTAGACAAGGGTCGGCCACTAAACACCGGGGAGCTGTTTTTT. This translates into CASSLDKGRPLNTGELFF.

The J gene is TRBJ1-1, the V gene TRBV29-1; 11 nucleotides agree with TRBD1. The junction had 5 bases not matched to a gene; V was cut back by 7 bases and J by 1 base. In germline, CDR1 is SQVTM, CDR2 ANQGSEA. The CDR3 consists of 14 residues. For the CDR3, the DNA is TGCAGCGCGGGACAGGGGGTTTCGAACACTGAAGCTTTCTTT. Encoded protein: CSAGQGVSNTEAFF.

This clone has only a few counts. The V call is TRBV28, the J call TRBJ1-2, with 8 bases aligning to TRBD1. Germline CDR1 reads MDHEN; CDR2 reads SYDVKM. Trimming took 2 bases from V and 4 from J; bases not matched to a gene: 0. The CDR3 has 13 amino acids. CDR3 nucleotide sequence: TGTGCCAGCAGTTTAACAGGGGGCTATGGCTACACCTTC. Translation: CASSLTGGYGYTF.